This T cell receptor (beta chain) is drawn from a study of T-cell reconstitution after alpha-beta-depleted transplantation in children. This clonotype was found many times. This CDR3 is 14 amino acids long. The germline gives CDR1 DFQATT, CDR2 SNEGSKA (reference sequence). V was trimmed by 0 bases and J by 7 bases, leaving 10 bases between them. Unique molecular identifiers were built into the TCRbeta library. MiXCR, run by TCRdb on the PCR reads, gives a single entry per CDR3 protein. The sample carries approximately 640,000 distinct CDR3 sequences, approximately 16% recorded once. This sample comprised PBMCs from the stem cell graft donor, obtained from the stem cell graft. The TCR originated in a human donor who donated a stem cell graft to a child with acute myeloid leukemia. The genes are TRBV20-1 and TRBJ1-6; D gene ambiguous. The CDR3 DNA sequence: TGCAGTGCTAGAGATTTCGGGCGGAATTCACCCCTCCACTTT. This translates into CSARDFGRNSPLHF.